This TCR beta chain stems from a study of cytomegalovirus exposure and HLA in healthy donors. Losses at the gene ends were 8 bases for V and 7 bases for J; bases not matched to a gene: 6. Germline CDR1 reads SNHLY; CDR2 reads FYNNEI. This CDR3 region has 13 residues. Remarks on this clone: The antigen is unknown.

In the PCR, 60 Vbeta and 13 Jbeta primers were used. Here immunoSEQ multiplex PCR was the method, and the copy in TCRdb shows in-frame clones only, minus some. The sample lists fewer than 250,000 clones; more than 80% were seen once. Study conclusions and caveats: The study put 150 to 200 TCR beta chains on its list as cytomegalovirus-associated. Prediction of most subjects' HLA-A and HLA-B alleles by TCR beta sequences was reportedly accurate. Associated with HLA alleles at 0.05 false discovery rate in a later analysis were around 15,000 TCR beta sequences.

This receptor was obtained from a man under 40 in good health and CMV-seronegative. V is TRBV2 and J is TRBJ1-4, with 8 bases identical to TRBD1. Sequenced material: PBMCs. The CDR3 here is CASRTGRAEKLFF. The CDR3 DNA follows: TGTGCCAGCCGGACAGGGCGAGCTGAAAAACTGTTTTTT.